This TCR beta chain is from a study of CD8+ T cells in alopecia areata. Study observations and caveats: Patients shared TCRs less clearly than mice did, possibly owing to HLA. Normal scalp had lower clonality than lesional scalp, with alopecia totalis/universalis lesions showing this most strongly.

In each case, RNA was isolated and then reverse transcribed into cDNA as the sequencing template. Sequencing used immunoSEQ multiplex PCR; TCRdb keeps in-frame clones, though not all of them. The data contain 95,000 to 150,000 clones, 45% to 50% of them singletons. This clone occurred a few times. Its target is unknown. Sampling of alopecia areata patients yielded lesional scalp punch biopsies as well as peripheral blood. It was from PBMCs that CD4+ and CD8+ T cells were sorted. This TCR was recovered from a human donor with alopecia areata. Sequenced: NKG2D-low CD8+ T cells sorted from blood.

CDR3 region: CASSLANGLYTEAFF. The CDR3 coding sequence is TGTGCCAGCAGCTTAGCGAACGGTCTTTACACTGAAGCTTTCTTT. The chain joins TRBV7-9 to TRBJ1-1, with no clear D. Germline V gene lookup returns CDR1 SEHNR and CDR2 FQNEAQ (reference sequence). V was clipped by 0 bases and J by 3 bases, with 11 bases between them. This CDR3 region has 15 residues.